The 27 T cell receptor beta chains below were found in one sample sequenced in a study of blood T cell repertoires in COVID-19. The protocol was immunoSEQ multiplex PCR, while the TCRdb copy is restricted to in-frame clones and leaves out a portion. This table holds around 20,000 clones, around 88% found once. Material: PBMCs or T cells enriched from blood (not recorded which). Receptors originate from a woman in her 30s who had recovered from COVID-19.

The V and J genes are TRBV30 and TRBJ1-2; D is unresolved. Germline V gives CDR1 GTSNPN, CDR2 SVGIG (reference sequence). The CDR3 has 17 amino acids. V lost 1 base, J lost 3 bases, and 21 bases lay in between. CDR3 region: CAWSGGREVKWHYGYTF. In DNA, the CDR3 is TGTGCCTGGAGTGGAGGGAGGGAGGTCAAGTGGCACTATGGCTACACCTTC.

This chain connects TRBV7-2 to TRBJ2-3; 10 positions match TRBD2. In germline, CDR1 is SGHTA, CDR2 FQGNSA. V dropped 0 bases and J dropped 5; count of bases not matched to a gene: 5. This CDR3 is built from 16 residues. CDR3 sequence (DNA): TGTGCCAGCAGCTTAGCGCTAGCGGGGGCAGGAGATACGCAGTATTTT. This translates into CASSLALAGAGDTQYF.

The CDR3 here is CASSYTISGANVLTF. DNA of the CDR3: TGTGCCAGCAGTTACACTATCTCTGGGGCCAACGTCCTGACTTTC. The chain combines TRBV6-2 or TRBV6-3 with TRBJ2-6, with D unresolved. This CDR3 spans 15 amino acids. V was trimmed by 2 bases and J by 0 bases, leaving 5 bases between them. CDR1 is MNHEY, CDR2 SVGEGT, per germline.

The chain joins TRBV6-1 to TRBJ1-3; TRBD1 aligns across 7 bases. The CDR3 is made up of 16 amino acids. The J segment lost 2 bases and the V segment lost 2 bases, leaving 6 bases of the junction unmatched. Germline V gene data show CDR1 as MNHNS and CDR2 as SASEGT. CDR3 region: CASSESQGVTGNTIYF. DNA of the CDR3: TGTGCCAGCAGTGAAAGCCAGGGGGTGACTGGAAACACCATATATTTT.

V is TRBV10-1 and J is TRBJ1-1; D remains ambiguous. Germline V CDR1 and CDR2: WNHNN, SYGVQD (reference sequence). The CDR3 extends over 11 amino acids. Trimming took 3 bases from V and 4 from J, leaving 3 bases between them. CDR3: CASSDFTEAFF. The CDR3 DNA reads as TGCGCCAGCAGTGACTTCACTGAAGCTTTCTTT.

The rearrangement uses TRBV4-3 and TRBJ2-5; the match to TRBD1 covers 7 bases. The CDR3 is 16 residues long. Germline CDR1 is LGHNA and CDR2 is YSLEER. Trimming removed 2 bases from V and 1 base from J; junction bases left unmatched: 7. The CDR3 DNA is TGCGCCAGCAGCCAAAATAGGCGACAGGGCCAAGAGACCCAGTACTTC. The encoded protein is CASSQNRRQGQETQYF.

This clone was counted once. The chain recombines TRBV2 with TRBJ1-2; the D gene is possibly TRBD1 (5 bases). The CDR3 totals 14 residues. The germline gives CDR1 SNHLY, CDR2 FYNNEI. Deletions cut 7 bases from V and 2 bases from J, with 14 bases between. In DNA, the CDR3 is TGTGCCAGCATTTTTCAGGGTAACAACTATGGCTACACCTTC. Amino acid sequence: CASIFQGNNYGYTF.

The V and J genes are TRBV3-1 (or the pseudogene TRBV3-2) and TRBJ1-4, with 7 bases aligning to TRBD1. V gave up 0 bases and J gave up 1 base; unmatched junction bases: 8. Germline assignment: CDR1 LGHDT and CDR2 YNNKEL (reference sequence). This CDR3 comprises 18 residues. CDR3 residues: CASSQDCMDRRTNEKLFF. As DNA, the CDR3 is TGTGCCAGCAGCCAAGACTGCATGGACAGGAGAACTAATGAAAAACTGTTTTTT.

The chain combines TRBV19 with TRBJ1-5, with 8 bases fitting TRBD1. CDR1 LNHDA and CDR2 SQIVND come from the germline V gene (reference sequence). The CDR3 covers 15 residues. J was trimmed by 0 bases and V by 6 bases; bases with no gene match: 4. As DNA, the CDR3 is TGTGCCAGTAGAAAACAGGGGGATAGCAATCAGCCCCAGCATTTT. Its translation: CASRKQGDSNQPQHF.

The CDR3 sequence is CASSPVEGWSTEAFF. CDR3 sequence (DNA): TGTGCCAGCTCACCTGTGGAGGGGTGGAGCACTGAAGCTTTCTTT. The rearrangement uses TRBV18 and TRBJ1-1; the D gene is possibly TRBD1 (5 bases). Germline V gene sequence: CDR1 KGHSH, CDR2 LQKENI. Trimming cost V 3 bases and J 4 bases, with 15 bases left between them. This CDR3 is built from 15 residues.

The genes are TRBV5-8 and TRBJ1-2, with a possible D match to TRBD1 (6 bases). V lost 1 base and J 0 bases, leaving 16 bases between the germline ends. Germline V lookup: CDR1 SGHTS, CDR2 YDEGEE. The CDR3 contains 17 residues. CDR3 bases: TGTGCCAGCAGCTTGCTTTTACAGGGTGGGACTAACTATGGCTACACCTTC. Protein product: CASSLLLQGGTNYGYTF.

V is TRBV5-1 and J is TRBJ2-3; D is unclear. V was trimmed by 6 bases and J by 6 bases, leaving 20 bases between them. The CDR3 has 15 amino acids. Germline loops: CDR1 SGHRS, CDR2 YFSETQ. DNA of the CDR3: TGCGCCAGCAATCTGGCACCCCTAGTGGAGGATACGCAGTATTTT. It yields the protein CASNLAPLVEDTQYF.

The chain combines TRBV6-2 or TRBV6-3 with TRBJ2-5; D remains unclear. Germline V CDR1 and CDR2: MNHEY, SVGEGT. V was shortened by 5 bases and J by 5 bases, with 6 bases between the two germline ends. The CDR3 runs to 11 residues. The CDR3 nucleotides are TGTGCCAGCAGTACATCGGAGACCCAGTACTTC. This gives the protein CASSTSETQYF.

The rearrangement joins TRBV7-8 to TRBJ2-1; 12 positions agree with TRBD2. The CDR3 consists of 15 residues. V was pared by 1 base and J by 10 bases, with 5 bases of the junction left unmatched. Germline CDR1 and CDR2: SGHVS and FQNEAQ. The CDR3 DNA is TGTGCCAGCAGCTTAGGGTCTAGCGGGGGGGGAGAGCAGTTCTTC. It translates to CASSLGSSGGGEQFF.

The gene calls are TRBV2 and TRBJ1-1; D ambiguous. The CDR3 has 14 residues. From germline, CDR1 is SNHLY and CDR2 FYNNEI. The V and J ends lost 4 bases and 2 bases respectively, with 11 bases between them. CDR3 bases: TGTGCCAGCAGTGTCAAGAGTTTAAACACTGAAGCTTTCTTT. Translating it yields CASSVKSLNTEAFF. Drawing the rest from reference TRBV2 and TRBJ1-1, the complete variable domain is EPEVTQTPSHQVTQMGQEVILRCVPISNHLYFYWYRQILGQKVEFLVSFYNNEISEKSEIFDDQFSVERPDGSNFTLKIRSTKLEDSAMYFCASSVKSLNTEAFFGQGTRLTVV.

This chain links TRBV5-4 with TRBJ1-3, with TRBD1 as a possible D gene (6 bases). Trimming stripped 1 base from V and 1 base from J, with 12 bases between. The CDR3 length is 16 residues. CDR1 is SGHNT and CDR2 is YYREEE in the germline V gene (reference sequence). Here the CDR3 DNA reads TGTGCCAGCAGCTTGATGGGACAAGGATCTGGAAACACCATATATTTT. Residues: CASSLMGQGSGNTIYF.

V gene TRBV7-9 combines with J gene TRBJ1-4; D gene unclear. The CDR3 has 14 amino acids. The V gene lost 3 bases and the J gene lost 5 bases, with 10 bases spanning the gap. CDR1 is SEHNR and CDR2 is FQNEAQ in the germline V gene (reference sequence). CDR3: CASSFIGLNEKLFF. Written as DNA, the CDR3 is TGTGCCAGCAGCTTTATCGGGTTGAATGAAAAACTGTTTTTT.

This sequence joins TRBV25-1 and TRBJ1-5, with TRBD1 matching over 8 bases. CDR1 is MGHDK and CDR2 is SYGVNS in the germline V gene. This CDR3 region has 15 residues. J lost 4 bases, V lost 2 bases, and 4 bases had no gene match. The DNA for the CDR3 is TGTGCCAGCAGTGAAGGGGACAGGCCAAATCAGCCCCAGCATTTT. Protein product: CASSEGDRPNQPQHF.

The rearrangement uses TRBV7-3 and TRBJ2-1, with 15 bases lining up with TRBD2. V shed 4 bases, J shed 4 bases, and the junction held 20 bases outside the gene matches. Germline V gene sequence: CDR1 SGHTA, CDR2 FQGTGA. The CDR3 loop spans 22 amino acids. Here the CDR3 DNA reads TGTGCCAGCAGCTCCCCCGTCAGGACTAGCGGGGGGGCCCGGGCGTCTTACAATGAGCAGTTCTTC. Encoded protein: CASSSPVRTSGGARASYNEQFF. Full variable domain (rest looked up from reference TRBV7-3 and TRBJ2-1): GAGVSQTPSNKVTEKGKYVELRCDPISGHTALYWYRQSLGQGPEFLIYFQGTGAADDSGLPNDRFFAVRPEGSVSTLKIQRTERGDSAVYLCASSSPVRTSGGARASYNEQFFGPGTRLTVL.

This rearrangement joins TRBV5-4 to TRBJ2-1; 7 bases are a match to TRBD1. V trimming: 3 bases; J trimming: 1 base; junction bases outside the gene matches: 10. This CDR3 has 17 residues. Germline V lookup: CDR1 SGHNT, CDR2 YYREEE (reference sequence). DNA for the CDR3: TGTGCCAGCAGCTCCGGGACAGTGTCCGTATCCTACAATGAGCAGTTCTTC. Protein sequence: CASSSGTVSVSYNEQFF.

The V gene is TRBV7-3, the J gene TRBJ2-1; TRBD2 matches 9 bases. Germline values: CDR1 SGHTA, CDR2 FQGTGA. The CDR3 has 14 residues. J lost 10 bases, V lost 0 bases, and 4 bases had no gene match. For the CDR3, the DNA is TGTGCCAGCAGCTTAACAGCGGGGGGCTCGGAGCAGTTCTTC. Translation: CASSLTAGGSEQFF.

CDR3 protein: CATSGRGQGVSGYTF. The CDR3 nucleotides read TGTGCCACCAGTGGCCGTGGGCAGGGGGTTTCTGGCTACACCTTC. The genes are TRBV24-1 and TRBJ1-2, with TRBD1 matching 7 bases. This CDR3 comprises 15 residues. Germline V gene sequence: CDR1 KGHDR, CDR2 SFDVKD. V shed 5 bases, J shed 7 bases, and the junction held 12 bases outside the gene matches.

The count of this clone is one. The chain couples TRBV21-1 to TRBJ2-7; the table's D call of TRBD1 was not tested on the DNA. TRBV21-1 is noted as a pseudogene. The CDR3 loop spans 16 amino acids. CDR3 residues: CASSKPDRGKTYEQYF. Written as DNA, the CDR3 is TGTGCCAGCAGCAAACCGGACAGGGGAAAGACCTACGAGCAGTACTTC.

The chain recombines TRBV9 with TRBJ1-2; D uncertain. This CDR3 has 15 residues. Germline V lookup: CDR1 SGDLS, CDR2 YYNGEE. V dropped 2 bases and J dropped 2 bases, with 13 bases sitting between them. CDR3 sequence reads: CASSVADQTNYGYTF. The CDR3 DNA reads TGTGCCAGCAGCGTCGCGGATCAAACAAACTATGGCTACACCTTC.

V gene TRBV30 combines with J gene TRBJ1-2; D perhaps matches TRBD1 (6 bases). The CDR3 runs to 14 residues. Germline V gene data show CDR1 as GTSNPN and CDR2 as SVGIG (reference sequence). Trimming stripped 6 bases from V and 2 bases from J, with 16 bases between. The CDR3 loop is CACDGRDTNYGYTF. CDR3 sequence (DNA): TGTGCCTGCGACGGACGGGACACCAACTATGGCTACACCTTC.

This chain links TRBV10-3 with TRBJ2-1, with 9 bases aligning to TRBD1. With V trimmed by 0 bases and J by 5 bases, 2 bases remained unmatched. The V gene's germline CDR1 is ENHRY and CDR2 SYGVKD. This CDR3 region has 15 residues. The CDR3 DNA is TGTGCCATCAGTGAGTCCGGACAGGGGAACAATGAGCAGTTCTTC. Protein sequence: CAISESGQGNNEQFF.

The chain couples TRBV6-5 to TRBJ2-2; possibly TRBD2 for D (6 bases). V lost 2 bases and J lost 7, with 8 bases in between. CDR3 length: 13 residues. Germline CDR1 is MNHEY and CDR2 is SVGAGI. The CDR3 DNA is TGTGCCAGCAGTTACCAGGGAGGCGGGGAGCTGTTTTTT. Translating it yields CASSYQGGGELFF.